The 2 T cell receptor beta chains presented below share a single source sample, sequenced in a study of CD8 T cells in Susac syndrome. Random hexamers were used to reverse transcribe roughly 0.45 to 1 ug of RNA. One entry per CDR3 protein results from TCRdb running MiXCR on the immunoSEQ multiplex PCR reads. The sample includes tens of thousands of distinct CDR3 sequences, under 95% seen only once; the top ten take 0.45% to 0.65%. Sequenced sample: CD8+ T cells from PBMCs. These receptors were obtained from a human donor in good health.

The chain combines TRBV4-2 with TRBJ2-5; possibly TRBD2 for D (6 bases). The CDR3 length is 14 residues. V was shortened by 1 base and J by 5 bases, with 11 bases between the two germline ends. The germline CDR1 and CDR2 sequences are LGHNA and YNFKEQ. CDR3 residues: CASSQAGGRETQYF. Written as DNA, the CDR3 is TGTGCCAGCAGCCAAGCCGGGGGTCGGGAGACCCAGTACTTC.

The CDR3 DNA reads as TGTGCCAGCCTCGGAGGAGAAAAACTGTTTTTT. Encoded protein: CASLGGEKLFF. The chain combines TRBV27 with TRBJ1-4, with D unclear. Looked up from germline, CDR1 is MNHEY and CDR2 is SMNVEV (reference sequence). The CDR3 is 11 residues long. V gave up 8 bases and J gave up 8 bases, with 9 bases separating them.